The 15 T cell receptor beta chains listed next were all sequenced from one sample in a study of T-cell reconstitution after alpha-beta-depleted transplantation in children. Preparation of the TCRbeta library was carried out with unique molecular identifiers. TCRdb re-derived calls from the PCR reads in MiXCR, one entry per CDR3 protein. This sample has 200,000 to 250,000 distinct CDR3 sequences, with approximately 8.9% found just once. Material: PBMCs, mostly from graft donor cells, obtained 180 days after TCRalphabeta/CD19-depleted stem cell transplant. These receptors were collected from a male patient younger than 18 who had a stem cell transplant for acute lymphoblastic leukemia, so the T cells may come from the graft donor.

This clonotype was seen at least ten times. The CDR3 reads CASSSTGVPGELFF. DNA for the CDR3: TGCGCCAGCAGCTCGACAGGGGTCCCCGGGGAGCTGTTTTTT. This chain uses TRBV5-1 with TRBJ2-2, with 8 bases lining up with TRBD1. The ends lost 3 bases at V and 6 bases at J; junction bases unmatched: 4. Germline loops: CDR1 SGHRS, CDR2 YFSETQ. CDR3 length equals 14 residues.

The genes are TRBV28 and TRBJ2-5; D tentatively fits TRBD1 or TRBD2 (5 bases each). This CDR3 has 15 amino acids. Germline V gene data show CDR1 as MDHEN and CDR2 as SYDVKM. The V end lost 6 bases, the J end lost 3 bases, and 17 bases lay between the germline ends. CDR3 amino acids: CASSPPGRPEETQYF. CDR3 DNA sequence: TGTGCCAGCAGCCCTCCGGGACGCCCAGAAGAGACCCAGTACTTC.

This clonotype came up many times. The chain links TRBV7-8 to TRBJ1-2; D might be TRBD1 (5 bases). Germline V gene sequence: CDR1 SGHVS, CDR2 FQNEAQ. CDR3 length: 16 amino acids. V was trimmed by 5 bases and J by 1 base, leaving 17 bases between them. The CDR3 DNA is TGTGCCAGCAGCCCCGATAGGGGTCTGAATAACTATGGCTACACCTTC. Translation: CASSPDRGLNNYGYTF.

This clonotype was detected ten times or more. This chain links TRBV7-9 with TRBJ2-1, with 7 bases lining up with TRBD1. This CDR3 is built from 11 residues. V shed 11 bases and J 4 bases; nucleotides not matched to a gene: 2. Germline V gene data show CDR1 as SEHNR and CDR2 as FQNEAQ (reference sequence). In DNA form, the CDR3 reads TGTGCCGGGGACAGATACAATGAGCAGTTCTTC. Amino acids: CAGDRYNEQFF.

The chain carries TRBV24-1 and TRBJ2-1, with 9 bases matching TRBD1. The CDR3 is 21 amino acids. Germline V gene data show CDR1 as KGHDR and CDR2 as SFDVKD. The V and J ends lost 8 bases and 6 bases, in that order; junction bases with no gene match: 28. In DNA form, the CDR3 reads TGTGCCACCATTTACCCCGACCGGGACAGGGTCGTGGTGTCTGTTTCCAATGAGCAGTTCTTC. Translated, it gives CATIYPDRDRVVVSVSNEQFF.

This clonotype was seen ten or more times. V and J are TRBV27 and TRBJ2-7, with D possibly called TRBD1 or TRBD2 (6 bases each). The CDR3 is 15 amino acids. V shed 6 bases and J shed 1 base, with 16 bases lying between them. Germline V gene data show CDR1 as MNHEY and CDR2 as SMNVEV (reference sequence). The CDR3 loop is CASRREGGASYEQYF. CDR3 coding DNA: TGTGCCAGCAGGAGAGAGGGGGGAGCATCCTACGAGCAGTACTTC.

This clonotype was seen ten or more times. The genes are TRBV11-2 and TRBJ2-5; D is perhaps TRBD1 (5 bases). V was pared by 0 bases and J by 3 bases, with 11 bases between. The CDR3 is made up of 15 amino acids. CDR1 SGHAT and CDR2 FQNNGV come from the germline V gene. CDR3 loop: CASSLDGPGKETQYF. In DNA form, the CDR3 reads TGTGCCAGCAGCTTAGATGGGCCAGGGAAAGAGACCCAGTACTTC.

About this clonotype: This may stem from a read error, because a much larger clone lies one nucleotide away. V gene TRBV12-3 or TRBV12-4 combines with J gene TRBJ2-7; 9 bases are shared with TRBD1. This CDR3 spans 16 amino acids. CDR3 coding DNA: TGTGCCAGCAGTTTGGGCACAGGGGGCTACCCCTACAAGCAGTACTTC. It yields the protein CASSLGTGGYPYKQYF.

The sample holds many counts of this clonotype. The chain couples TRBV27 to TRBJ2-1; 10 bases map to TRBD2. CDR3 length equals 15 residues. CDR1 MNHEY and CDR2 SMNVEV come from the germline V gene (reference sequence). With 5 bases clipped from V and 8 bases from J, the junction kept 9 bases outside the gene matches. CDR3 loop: CASSTQRGGRYEQFF. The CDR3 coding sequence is TGTGCCAGCAGTACCCAGCGGGGGGGCCGGTATGAGCAGTTCTTC.

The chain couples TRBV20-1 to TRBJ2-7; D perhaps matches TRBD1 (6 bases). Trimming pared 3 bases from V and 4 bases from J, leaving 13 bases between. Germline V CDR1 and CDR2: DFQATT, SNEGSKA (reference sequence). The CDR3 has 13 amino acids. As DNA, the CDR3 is TGCAGTGCTAGCCGAGACACAGGGTACGAGCAGTACTTC. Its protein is CSASRDTGYEQYF.

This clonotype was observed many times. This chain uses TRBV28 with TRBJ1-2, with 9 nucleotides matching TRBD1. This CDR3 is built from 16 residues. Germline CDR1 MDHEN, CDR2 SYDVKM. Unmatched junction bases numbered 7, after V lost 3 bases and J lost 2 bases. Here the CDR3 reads CASSFTGTGINYGYTF. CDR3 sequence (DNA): TGTGCCAGCAGTTTCACTGGGACAGGGATCAACTATGGCTACACCTTC.

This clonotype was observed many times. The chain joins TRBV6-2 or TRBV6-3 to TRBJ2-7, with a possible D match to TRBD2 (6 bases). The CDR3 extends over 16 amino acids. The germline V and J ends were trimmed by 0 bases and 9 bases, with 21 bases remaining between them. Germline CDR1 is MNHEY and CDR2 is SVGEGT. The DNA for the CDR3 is TGTGCCAGCAGTTACTCCGGGGGACTTACCGGTTTGAGGCAGTACTTC. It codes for CASSYSGGLTGLRQYF.

The CDR3 DNA reads TGTGCCACCGAGACAGGGGGTGACACCGGGGAGCTGTTTTTT. Translation gives CATETGGDTGELFF. The J gene is TRBJ2-2, the V gene TRBV15; 9 bases line up with TRBD1. CDR1 and CDR2 (germline): LNHNV, YYDKDF (reference sequence). The CDR3 has 14 amino acids. J was trimmed by 3 bases and V by 8 bases; bases with no gene match: 4.

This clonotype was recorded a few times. The CDR3 sequence is CASSSQPPGELFF. DNA of the CDR3: TGTGCCAGCAGCTCCCAACCCCCCGGGGAGCTGTTTTTT. The rearrangement joins TRBV7-3 to TRBJ2-2; D is undetermined. V shed 4 bases and J shed 6 bases, with 9 bases lying between them. This CDR3 contains 13 residues. Looked up from germline, CDR1 is SGHTA and CDR2 is FQGTGA.

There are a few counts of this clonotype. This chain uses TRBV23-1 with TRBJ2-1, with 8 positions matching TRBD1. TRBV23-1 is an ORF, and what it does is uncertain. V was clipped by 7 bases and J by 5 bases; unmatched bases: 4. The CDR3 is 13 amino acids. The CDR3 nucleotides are TGCGCCAGCAAGGACAGGGAAAACAATGAGCAGTTCTTC. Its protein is CASKDRENNEQFF.